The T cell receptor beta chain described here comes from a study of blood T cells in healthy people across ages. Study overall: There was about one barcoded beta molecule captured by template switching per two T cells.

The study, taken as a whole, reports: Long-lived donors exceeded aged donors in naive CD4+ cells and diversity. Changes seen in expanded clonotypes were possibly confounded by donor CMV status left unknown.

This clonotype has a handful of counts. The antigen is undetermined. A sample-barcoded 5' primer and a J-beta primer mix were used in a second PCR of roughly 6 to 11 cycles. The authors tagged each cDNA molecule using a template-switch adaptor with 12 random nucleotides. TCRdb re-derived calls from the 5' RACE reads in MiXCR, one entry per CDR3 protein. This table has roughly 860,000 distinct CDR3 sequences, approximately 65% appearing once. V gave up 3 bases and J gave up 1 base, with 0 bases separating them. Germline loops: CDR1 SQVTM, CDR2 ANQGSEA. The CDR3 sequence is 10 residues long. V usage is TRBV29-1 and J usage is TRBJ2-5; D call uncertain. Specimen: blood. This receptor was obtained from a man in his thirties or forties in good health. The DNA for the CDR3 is TGCAGCGTTGACCAAGAGACCCAGTACTTC. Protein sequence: CSVDQETQYF. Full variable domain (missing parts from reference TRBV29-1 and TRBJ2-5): SAVISQKPSRDICQRGTSLTIQCQVDSQVTMMFWYRQQPGQSLTLIATANQGSEATYESGFVIDKFPISRPNLTFSTLTVSNMSPEDSSIYLCSVDQETQYFGPGTRLLVL.